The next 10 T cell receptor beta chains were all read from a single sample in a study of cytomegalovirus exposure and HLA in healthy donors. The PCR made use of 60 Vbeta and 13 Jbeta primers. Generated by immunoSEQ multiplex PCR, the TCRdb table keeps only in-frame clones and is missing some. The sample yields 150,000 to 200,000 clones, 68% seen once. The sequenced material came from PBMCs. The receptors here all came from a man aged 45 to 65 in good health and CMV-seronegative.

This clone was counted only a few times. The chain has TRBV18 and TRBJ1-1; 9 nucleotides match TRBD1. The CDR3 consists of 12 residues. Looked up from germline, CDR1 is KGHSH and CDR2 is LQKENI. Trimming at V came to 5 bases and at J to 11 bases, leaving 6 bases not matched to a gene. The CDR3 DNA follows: TGTGCCAGCTCAGAAACCGGGACAGGGGCTTTCTTT. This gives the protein CASSETGTGAFF. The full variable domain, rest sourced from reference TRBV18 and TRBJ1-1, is NAGVMQNPRHLVRRRGQEARLRCSPMKGHSHVYWYRQLPEEGLKFMVYLQKENIIDESGMPKERFSAEFPKEGPSILRIQQVVRGDSAAYFCASSETGTGAFFGQGTRLTVV.

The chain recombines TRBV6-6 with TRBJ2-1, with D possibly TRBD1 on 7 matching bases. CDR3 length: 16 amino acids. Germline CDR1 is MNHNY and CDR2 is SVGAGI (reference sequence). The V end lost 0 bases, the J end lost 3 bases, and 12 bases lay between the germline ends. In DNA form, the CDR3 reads TGTGCCAGCAGTTACTCGAGACAGGGAGGCTACAATGAGCAGTTCTTC. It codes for CASSYSRQGGYNEQFF.

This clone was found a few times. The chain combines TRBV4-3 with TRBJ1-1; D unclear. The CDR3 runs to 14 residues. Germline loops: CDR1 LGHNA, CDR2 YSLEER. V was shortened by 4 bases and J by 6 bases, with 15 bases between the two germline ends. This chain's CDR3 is CASSRPGREAEAFF. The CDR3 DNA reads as TGCGCCAGCAGCCGGCCCGGAAGGGAGGCTGAAGCTTTCTTT.

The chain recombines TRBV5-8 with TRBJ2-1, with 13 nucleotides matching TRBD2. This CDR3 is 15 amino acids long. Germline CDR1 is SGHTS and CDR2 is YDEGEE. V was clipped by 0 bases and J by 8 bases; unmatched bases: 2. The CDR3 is CASSLGTSGGDEQFF. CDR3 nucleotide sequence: TGTGCCAGCAGCTTGGGGACTAGCGGGGGAGATGAGCAGTTCTTC.

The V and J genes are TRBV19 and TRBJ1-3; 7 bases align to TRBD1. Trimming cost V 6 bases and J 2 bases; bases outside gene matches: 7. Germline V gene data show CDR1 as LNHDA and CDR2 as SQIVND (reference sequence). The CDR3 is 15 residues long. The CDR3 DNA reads TGTGCCAGTAGCCACACAGGGGTACCTGGAAACACCATATATTTT. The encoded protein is CASSHTGVPGNTIYF.

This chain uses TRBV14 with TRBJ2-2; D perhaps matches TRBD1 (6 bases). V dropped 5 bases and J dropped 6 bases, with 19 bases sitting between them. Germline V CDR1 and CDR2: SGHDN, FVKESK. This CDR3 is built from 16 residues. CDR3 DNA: TGTGCCAGCAGCTTCACCCCCCACAGGGTCTCCGGGGAGCTGTTTTTT. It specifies CASSFTPHRVSGELFF.

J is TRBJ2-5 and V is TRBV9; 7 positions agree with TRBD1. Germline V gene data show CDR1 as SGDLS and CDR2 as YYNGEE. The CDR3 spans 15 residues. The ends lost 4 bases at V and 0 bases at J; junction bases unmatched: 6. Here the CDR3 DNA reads TGTGCCAGCAGCCTCCGACAGGGTGACCAAGAGACCCAGTACTTC. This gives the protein CASSLRQGDQETQYF.

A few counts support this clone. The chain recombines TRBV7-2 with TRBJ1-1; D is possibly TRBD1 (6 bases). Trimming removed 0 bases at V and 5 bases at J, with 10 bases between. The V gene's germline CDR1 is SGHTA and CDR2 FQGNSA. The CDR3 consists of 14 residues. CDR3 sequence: CASSLAGGGTEAFF. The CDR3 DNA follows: TGTGCCAGCAGCTTAGCAGGGGGTGGGACTGAAGCTTTCTTT.

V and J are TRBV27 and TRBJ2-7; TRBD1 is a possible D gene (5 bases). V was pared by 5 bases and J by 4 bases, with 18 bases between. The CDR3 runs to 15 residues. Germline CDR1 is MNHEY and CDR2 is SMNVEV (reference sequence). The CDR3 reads CASSPPGSSSYEQYF. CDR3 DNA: TGTGCCAGCAGTCCCCCAGGGTCAAGTTCGTACGAGCAGTACTTC.

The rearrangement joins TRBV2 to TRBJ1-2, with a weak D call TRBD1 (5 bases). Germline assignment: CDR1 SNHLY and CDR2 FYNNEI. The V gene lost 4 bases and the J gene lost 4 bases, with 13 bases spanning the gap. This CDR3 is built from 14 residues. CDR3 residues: CASSVDSTLYGYTF. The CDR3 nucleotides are TGTGCCAGCAGTGTTGACAGTACACTCTATGGCTACACCTTC.